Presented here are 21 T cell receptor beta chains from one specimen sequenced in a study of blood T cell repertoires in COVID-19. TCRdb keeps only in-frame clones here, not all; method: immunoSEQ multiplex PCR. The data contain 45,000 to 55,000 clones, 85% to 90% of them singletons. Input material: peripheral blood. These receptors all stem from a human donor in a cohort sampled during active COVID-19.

CDR3: CASSPRVGGYNEQFF. Here the CDR3 DNA reads TGTGCCAGCTCACCACGCGTAGGGGGATACAATGAGCAGTTCTTC. This sequence joins TRBV18 and TRBJ2-1; the D gene is possibly TRBD1 (6 bases). V was pared by 1 base and J by 4 bases, with 11 bases between. CDR1 and CDR2 from the germline V gene are KGHSH and LQKENI. The CDR3 sequence is 15 residues long.

The CDR3 sequence is CASSRGYGYTF. In DNA form, the CDR3 reads TGTGCCAGCAGCCGCGGCTATGGCTACACCTTC. The chain is built from TRBV7-2 and TRBJ1-2, with D unresolved. Per the germline V gene, CDR1 is SGHTA and CDR2 is FQGNSA. The CDR3 is 11 amino acids. V was clipped by 5 bases and J by 4 bases, with 5 bases between them.

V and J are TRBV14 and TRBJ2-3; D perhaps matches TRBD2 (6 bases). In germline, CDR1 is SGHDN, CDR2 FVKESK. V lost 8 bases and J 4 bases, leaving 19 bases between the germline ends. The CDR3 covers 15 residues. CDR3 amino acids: CASSPLGGSPDTQYF. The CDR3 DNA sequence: TGTGCCAGCTCACCACTGGGGGGATCCCCAGATACGCAGTATTTT. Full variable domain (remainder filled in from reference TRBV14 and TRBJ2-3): EAGVTQFPSHSVIEKGQTVTLRCDPISGHDNLYWYRRVMGKEIKFLLHFVKESKQDESGMPNNRFLAERTGGTYSTLKVQPAELEDSGVYFCASSPLGGSPDTQYFGPGTRLTVL.

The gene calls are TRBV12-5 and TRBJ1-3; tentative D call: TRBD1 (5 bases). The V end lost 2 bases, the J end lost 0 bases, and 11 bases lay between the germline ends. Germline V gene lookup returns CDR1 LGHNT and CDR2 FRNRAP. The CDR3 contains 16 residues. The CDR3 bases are TGTGCTAGTGGTTTGTGGTGGGGCAGCTCTGGAAACACCATATATTTT. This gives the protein CASGLWWGSSGNTIYF.

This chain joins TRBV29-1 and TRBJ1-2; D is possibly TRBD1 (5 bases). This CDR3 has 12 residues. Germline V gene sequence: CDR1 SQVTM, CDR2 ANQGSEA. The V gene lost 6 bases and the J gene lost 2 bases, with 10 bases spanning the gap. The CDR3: CSVADRNYGYTF. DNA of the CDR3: TGCAGCGTAGCCGACAGAAACTATGGCTACACCTTC.

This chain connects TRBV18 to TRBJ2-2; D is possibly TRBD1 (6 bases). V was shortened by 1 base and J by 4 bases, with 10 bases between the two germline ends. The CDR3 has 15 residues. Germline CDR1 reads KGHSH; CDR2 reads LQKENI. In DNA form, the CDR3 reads TGTGCCAGCTCACCACAACAGGGTAGCACCGGGGAGCTGTTTTTT. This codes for CASSPQQGSTGELFF.

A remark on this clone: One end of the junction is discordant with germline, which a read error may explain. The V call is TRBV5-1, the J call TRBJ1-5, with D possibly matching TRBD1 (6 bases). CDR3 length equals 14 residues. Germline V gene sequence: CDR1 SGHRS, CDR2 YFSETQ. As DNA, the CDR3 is TGCGCCAGCAGCTTCGGGGGGGGCAATGAGCCCCAGCATTTT. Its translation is CASSFGGGNEPQHF. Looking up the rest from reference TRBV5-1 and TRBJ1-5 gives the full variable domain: KAGVTQTPRYLIKTRGQQVTLSCSPISGHRSVSWYQQTPGQGLQFLFEYFSETQRNKGNFPGRFSGRQFSNSRSEMNVSTLELGDSALYLCASSFGGGNEPQHFGDGTRLSIL.

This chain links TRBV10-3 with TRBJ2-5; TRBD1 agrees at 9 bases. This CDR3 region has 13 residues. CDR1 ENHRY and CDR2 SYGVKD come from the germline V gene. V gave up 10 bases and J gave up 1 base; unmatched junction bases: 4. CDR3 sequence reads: CASRQGVQETQYF. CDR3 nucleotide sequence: TGTGCCAGCCGACAGGGGGTCCAAGAGACCCAGTACTTC.

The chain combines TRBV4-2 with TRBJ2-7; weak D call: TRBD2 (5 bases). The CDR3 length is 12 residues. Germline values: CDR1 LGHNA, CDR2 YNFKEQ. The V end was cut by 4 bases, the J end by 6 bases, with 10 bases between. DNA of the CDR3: TGTGCCAGCAGCCGGTCTGAGGGCGAGCAGTACTTC. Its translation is CASSRSEGEQYF.

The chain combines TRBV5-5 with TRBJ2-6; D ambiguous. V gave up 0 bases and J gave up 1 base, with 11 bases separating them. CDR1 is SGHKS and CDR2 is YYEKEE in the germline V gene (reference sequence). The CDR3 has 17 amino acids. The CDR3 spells CASSLAVRSSGANVLTF. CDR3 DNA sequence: TGTGCCAGCAGCTTGGCGGTCCGTTCGTCTGGGGCCAACGTCCTGACTTTC.

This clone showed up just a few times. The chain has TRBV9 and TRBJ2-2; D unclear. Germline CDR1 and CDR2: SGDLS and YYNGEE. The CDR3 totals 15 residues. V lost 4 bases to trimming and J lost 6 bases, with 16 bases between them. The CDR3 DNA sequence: TGTGCCAGCAGCCCGAGGATAGAATTTTCCGGGGAGCTGTTTTTT. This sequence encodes CASSPRIEFSGELFF.

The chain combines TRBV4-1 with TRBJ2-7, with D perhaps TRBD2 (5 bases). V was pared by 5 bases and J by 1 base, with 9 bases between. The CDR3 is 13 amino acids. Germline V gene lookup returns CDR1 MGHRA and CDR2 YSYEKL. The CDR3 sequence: CASSVRDSYEQYF. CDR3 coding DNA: TGCGCCAGCAGCGTACGGGATTCCTACGAGCAGTACTTC.

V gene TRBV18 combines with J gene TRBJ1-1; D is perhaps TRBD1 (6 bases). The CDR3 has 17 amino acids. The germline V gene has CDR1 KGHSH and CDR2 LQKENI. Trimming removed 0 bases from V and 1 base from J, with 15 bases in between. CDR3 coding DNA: TGTGCCAGCTCACCACCGAACGGGGGGCGGGCGAACACTGAAGCTTTCTTT. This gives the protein CASSPPNGGRANTEAFF.

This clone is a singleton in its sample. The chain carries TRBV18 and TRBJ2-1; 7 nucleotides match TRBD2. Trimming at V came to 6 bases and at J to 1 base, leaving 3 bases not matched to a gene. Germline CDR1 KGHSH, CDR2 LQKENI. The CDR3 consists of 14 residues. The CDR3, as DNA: TGTGCCAGCTCTAGGACTAGATCCTACAATGAGCAGTTCTTC. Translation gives CASSRTRSYNEQFF.

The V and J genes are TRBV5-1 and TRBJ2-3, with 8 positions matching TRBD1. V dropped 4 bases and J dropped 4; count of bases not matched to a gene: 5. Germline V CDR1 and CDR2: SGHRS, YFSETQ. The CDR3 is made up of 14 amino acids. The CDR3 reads CASSQWTGPDTQYF. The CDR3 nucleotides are TGCGCCAGCAGCCAATGGACAGGGCCAGATACGCAGTATTTT.

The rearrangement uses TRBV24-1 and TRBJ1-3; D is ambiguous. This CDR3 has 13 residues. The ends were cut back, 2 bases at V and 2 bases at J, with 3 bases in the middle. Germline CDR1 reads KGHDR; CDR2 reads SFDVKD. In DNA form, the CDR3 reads TGTGCCACCAGTGATTCCGCTGGAAACACCATATATTTT. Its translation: CATSDSAGNTIYF.

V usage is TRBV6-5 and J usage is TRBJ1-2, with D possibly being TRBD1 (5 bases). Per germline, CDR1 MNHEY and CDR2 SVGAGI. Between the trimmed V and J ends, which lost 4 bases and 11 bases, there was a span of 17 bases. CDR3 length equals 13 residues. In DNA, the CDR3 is TGTGCCAGCAGTTCCAGACAGCCCTTTAAGTACACCTTC. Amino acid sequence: CASSSRQPFKYTF.

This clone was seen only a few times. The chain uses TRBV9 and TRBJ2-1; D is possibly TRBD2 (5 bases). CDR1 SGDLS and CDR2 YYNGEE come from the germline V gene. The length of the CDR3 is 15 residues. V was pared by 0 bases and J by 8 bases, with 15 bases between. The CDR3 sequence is CASSVAGNLGDEQFF. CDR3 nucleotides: TGTGCCAGCAGCGTAGCCGGGAACCTAGGAGATGAGCAGTTCTTC.

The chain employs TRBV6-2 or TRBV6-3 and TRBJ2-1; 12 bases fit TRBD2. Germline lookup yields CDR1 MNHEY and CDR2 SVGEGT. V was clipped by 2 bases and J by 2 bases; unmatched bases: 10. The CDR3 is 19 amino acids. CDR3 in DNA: TGTGCCAGCAGTTACCAAACTAGCGGGGGGACCCACGCCTACAATGAGCAGTTCTTC. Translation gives CASSYQTSGGTHAYNEQFF.

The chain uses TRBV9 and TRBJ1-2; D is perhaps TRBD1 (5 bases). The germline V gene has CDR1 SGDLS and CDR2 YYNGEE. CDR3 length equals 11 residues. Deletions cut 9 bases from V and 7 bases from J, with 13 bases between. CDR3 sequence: CATPGGGGYTF. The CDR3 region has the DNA TGTGCCACCCCGGGCGGGGGTGGCTACACCTTC.

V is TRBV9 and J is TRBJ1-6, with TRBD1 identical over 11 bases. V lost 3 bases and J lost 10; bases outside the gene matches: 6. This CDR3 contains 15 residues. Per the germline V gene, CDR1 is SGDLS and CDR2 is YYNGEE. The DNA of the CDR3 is TGTGCCAGCAGCGGTACGGGACAGGGGGGATCACCCCTCCACTTT. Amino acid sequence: CASSGTGQGGSPLHF.